The 20 T cell receptor beta chains below all came from one sample that was sequenced in a study of blood T cells in healthy people across ages. Then a second PCR, running roughly 7 to 11 cycles, was carried out with a sample-barcoded 5' primer and a J-beta primer mix. TCRdb processed the 5' RACE reads anew with MiXCR; each CDR3 protein has one entry. The table has some 1.7 million distinct CDR3 sequences, over 25% seen once. Sequenced input: blood. The source is a woman aged 25 to 39 in good health.

As to this clonotype: A much larger clonotype is one base distant, so this may be a read error. The V call is TRBV10-2, the J call TRBJ2-4, with D maybe TRBD1 (6 bases). Near its end, the DNA agrees better with TRBJ2-7, so the J call may be wrong. This CDR3 is built from 14 residues. Germline assignment: CDR1 WSHSY and CDR2 SAAADI. The CDR3 DNA is TGCGCCAGCAGACAGGACCGGGACATTGGCGAGCAGTACTTC. It specifies CASRQDRDIGEQYF.

The chain has TRBV28 and TRBJ2-1, with 12 bases lining up with TRBD2. The CDR3 spans 17 residues. The germline gives CDR1 MDHEN, CDR2 SYDVKM. V lost 3 bases and J lost 6; bases outside the gene matches: 9. CDR3: CASSLSSGGAGRNEQFF. In DNA, the CDR3 is TGTGCCAGCAGTTTGTCTAGCGGGGGGGCCGGGCGCAATGAGCAGTTCTTC.

This clonotype was detected only a few times. The J gene is TRBJ1-2, the V gene TRBV20-1; TRBD1 agrees at 10 bases. Germline CDR1 DFQATT, CDR2 SNEGSKA (reference sequence). This CDR3 contains 15 residues. J lost 4 bases, V lost 5 bases, and 10 bases had no gene match. The CDR3 here is CSARDRGKGLYGYTF. The CDR3 DNA reads TGCAGTGCTCGGGACAGGGGAAAGGGGCTCTATGGCTACACCTTC.

The chain is built from TRBV5-1 and TRBJ2-1; D possibly matches TRBD1 or TRBD2 (5 bases each). Germline CDR1 reads SGHRS; CDR2 reads YFSETQ. This CDR3 is 15 amino acids long. The V end was cut by 6 bases, the J end by 7 bases, with 20 bases between. The CDR3: CASTFPGSWGNEQFF. The DNA of the CDR3 is TGCGCCAGCACCTTCCCAGGCTCCTGGGGGAATGAGCAGTTCTTC.

The V and J genes are TRBV6-6 and TRBJ1-1; TRBD1 matches 11 bases. The CDR3 contains 16 residues. Losses at the gene ends were 6 bases for V and 4 bases for J; bases not matched to a gene: 10. Germline V CDR1 and CDR2: MNHNY, SVGAGI (reference sequence). The CDR3 DNA follows: TGTGCCAGCAGCCAATTCCCCGGGACAGGGGGCACTGAAGCTTTCTTT. Residues: CASSQFPGTGGTEAFF.

This clonotype was seen a handful of times. J is TRBJ2-1 and V is TRBV7-2; 10 bases line up with TRBD2. The CDR3 totals 15 residues. Losses at the gene ends were 6 bases for V and 4 bases for J; bases not matched to a gene: 6. CDR1 SGHTA and CDR2 FQGNSA come from the germline V gene. CDR3 DNA: TGTGCCAGCAGTTATAGCGGGAGGCGTTACAATGAGCAGTTCTTC. As protein: CASSYSGRRYNEQFF.

The V and J genes are TRBV9 and TRBJ2-3; 7 bases line up with TRBD2. This CDR3 has 15 amino acids. Germline V gives CDR1 SGDLS, CDR2 YYNGEE. V lost 4 bases, J lost 1 base, and 6 bases stayed unmatched. The CDR3 sequence: CASSPGAGGTDTQYF. The CDR3 DNA is TGTGCCAGCAGCCCCGGGGCGGGGGGCACAGATACGCAGTATTTT.

The sample holds many counts of this clonotype. This chain links TRBV6-5 with TRBJ1-2; TRBD1 aligns across 8 bases. Germline V gene sequence: CDR1 MNHEY, CDR2 SVGAGI. CDR3 length: 15 residues. Trimming at V came to 6 bases and at J to 10 bases, leaving 16 bases not matched to a gene. CDR3 bases: TGTGCCAGCAGGCAACCGGGACAGGACGTTGCGATCTACACCTTC. Protein: CASRQPGQDVAIYTF.

This clonotype has more than one count but fewer than ten. The junction departs from the called germline gene at one end, perhaps through a read error. The V call is TRBV11-1, the J call TRBJ1-2, with 7 bases aligning to TRBD1. CDR3 length: 14 residues. Germline V gene sequence: CDR1 SGHAT, CDR2 FQDESV (reference sequence). CDR3 sequence reads: CASSSSTGIYGHTF. The CDR3 nucleotides read TGTGCCAGCAGCTCCTCGACAGGGATTTATGGCCACACCTTC.

This clonotype has a count of ten or more. The genes are TRBV6-4 and TRBJ2-6; no definite D call. CDR1 is MRHNA, CDR2 SNTAGT, per germline. This CDR3 is built from 15 residues. Between the trimmed V and J ends, which lost 5 bases and 0 bases, there was a span of 8 bases. The CDR3 bases are TGTGCCAGCAGTTCCCAGGTCTCTGGGGCCAACGTCCTGACTTTC. It yields the protein CASSSQVSGANVLTF.

Notes on this clonotype: A read error may account for a junction end that differs from germline. The chain recombines TRBV6-5 with TRBJ2-2, with 7 bases identical to TRBD1. This CDR3 comprises 15 residues. Looked up from germline, CDR1 is MNHEY and CDR2 is SVGAGI. Here the CDR3 reads CASSRGTVGTGERFF. The DNA for the CDR3 is TGTGCCAGCAGCAGAGGGACAGTAGGCACCGGGGAGCGGTTTTTT.

This clonotype was seen at least ten times. The chain links TRBV20-1 to TRBJ2-7; perhaps TRBD2 as D (6 bases). This CDR3 spans 12 amino acids. From germline, CDR1 is DFQATT and CDR2 SNEGSKA (reference sequence). V was cut by 4 bases and J by 1 base, with 8 bases left in between. The CDR3 DNA follows: TGCAGTGCTACGGGGGTTTCCTACGAGCAGTACTTC. It specifies CSATGVSYEQYF.

The V gene is TRBV4-3, the J gene TRBJ2-3, with unresolved D. This CDR3 spans 15 amino acids. Trimming shortened V by 1 base and J by 0 bases, and 8 bases separated the two germline ends. Germline CDR1 reads LGHNA; CDR2 reads YSLEER. The CDR3 DNA follows: TGCGCCAGCAGCCAAGCTTTAGGGAGCACAGATACGCAGTATTTT. The encoded protein is CASSQALGSTDTQYF.

The chain recombines TRBV12-3 or TRBV12-4 with TRBJ2-1, with D tentatively TRBD1 (6 bases). The CDR3 loop spans 14 amino acids. The V end was cut by 8 bases, the J end by 8 bases, with 19 bases between. CDR3 region: CASSPGGRGDEQFF. DNA of the CDR3: TGTGCCAGCTCCCCGGGCGGCAGGGGAGATGAGCAGTTCTTC.

This chain connects TRBV28 to TRBJ1-2, with D perhaps matching TRBD1 (6 bases). CDR1 MDHEN and CDR2 SYDVKM come from the germline V gene. The CDR3 runs 16 residues. V was shortened by 8 bases and J by 5 bases, with 24 bases between the two germline ends. CDR3: CASGLSPRGSGYGYTF. The CDR3 bases are TGTGCCAGCGGCTTGAGCCCGAGGGGGTCGGGGTATGGCTACACCTTC.

The V and J genes are TRBV20-1 and TRBJ1-3; no firm D call. Trimming cost V 5 bases and J 0 bases, with 17 bases left between them. The CDR3 totals 16 residues. The germline gives CDR1 DFQATT, CDR2 SNEGSKA (reference sequence). In nucleotides, the CDR3 is TGCAGTGCTTCAACTGCTTCGTTTTACTCTGGAAACACCATATATTTT. Its protein is CSASTASFYSGNTIYF.

Turning to this clonotype: Just one base apart from a much larger clone, this may be a read error. The gene calls are TRBV6-5 and TRBJ2-7, with D tentatively TRBD1 or TRBD2 (6 bases each). The length of the CDR3 is 15 residues. Trimming took off 2 bases at V and 2 bases at J, with 13 bases between the two ends. Germline CDR1 is MNHEY and CDR2 is SVGAGI. CDR3 DNA sequence: TGTGCCAGCAGTTACGGCACCGGGGGCACCTACGAGCAGTACTTC. The encoded protein is CASSYGTGGTYEQYF.

In its sample, this clonotype was seen many times. The V call is TRBV3-1, the J call TRBJ2-7, with D perhaps matching TRBD1 or TRBD2 (6 bases each). Deletions cut 8 bases from V and 4 bases from J, with 15 bases between. Germline-derived CDR1 and CDR2 are LGHDT and YNNKEL (reference sequence). The CDR3 length is 13 residues. The CDR3 is CASQLRGQYEQYF. CDR3 DNA: TGTGCCAGCCAACTACGGGGGCAGTACGAGCAGTACTTC.

This clonotype has at least ten counts. The chain is built from TRBV28 and TRBJ2-7, with 8 bases that match TRBD2. The CDR3 consists of 13 residues. CDR1 is MDHEN, CDR2 SYDVKM, per germline. Unmatched junction bases numbered 1, after V lost 6 bases and J lost 0 bases. The CDR3 sequence is CASSGGASYEQYF. CDR3 bases: TGTGCCAGCAGCGGGGGGGCCTCCTACGAGCAGTACTTC.

The chain combines TRBV11-2 with TRBJ2-5; 11 positions agree with TRBD2. The CDR3 runs to 13 residues. The trim removed 5 bases at V and 13 bases at J, leaving 9 bases unmatched. The germline gives CDR1 SGHAT, CDR2 FQNNGV. CDR3 sequence reads: CASSTGTSGLRYF. The CDR3 bases are TGTGCCAGCAGCACCGGGACTAGCGGCCTAAGGTACTTC.